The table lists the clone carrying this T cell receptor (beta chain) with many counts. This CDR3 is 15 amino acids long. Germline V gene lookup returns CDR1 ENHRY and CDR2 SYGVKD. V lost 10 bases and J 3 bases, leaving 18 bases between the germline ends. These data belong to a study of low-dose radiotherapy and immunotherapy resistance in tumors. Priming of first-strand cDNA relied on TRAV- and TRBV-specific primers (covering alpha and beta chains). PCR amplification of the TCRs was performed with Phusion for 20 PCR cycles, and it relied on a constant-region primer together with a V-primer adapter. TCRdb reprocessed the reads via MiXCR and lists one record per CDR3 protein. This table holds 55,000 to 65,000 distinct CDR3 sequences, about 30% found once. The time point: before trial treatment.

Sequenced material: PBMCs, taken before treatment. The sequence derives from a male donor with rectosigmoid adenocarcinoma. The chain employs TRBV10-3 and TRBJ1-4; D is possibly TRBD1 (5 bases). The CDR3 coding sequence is TGTGCCACCCGTTCGGGACCAGCGGCTAATGAAAAACTGTTTTTT. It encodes CATRSGPAANEKLFF.